A selection of T cell receptor beta chains follows, all from one sample in a study of T cell changes during pregnancy in multiple sclerosis. TCRdb's table, derived via immunoSEQ multiplex PCR, lists solely in-frame clones and lacks some. The data contain about 100,000 clones, approximately 92% of them seen just once; the ten biggest clones take up approximately 2.6%. The specimen comprised peripheral blood, sampled in the first trimester of pregnancy. These receptors came from a female donor with multiple sclerosis, enrolled in a pregnancy study. The CDR3 runs from the conserved cysteine through the conserved F or W. The D gene is left open where the match is weak. Where a row states a size, it is once, few, many or the class of an expanded clone; other rows omit it.

clone_size,v_call,d_call,j_call,cdr3_length,cdr3_nt,cdr3_aa
NA,TRBV6-4,TRBD1,TRBJ2-6,15,TGTGCCAGCAGTGAGACAGGGTCTGGGGCCAACGTCCTGACTTTC,CASSETGSGANVLTF
NA,TRBV19,NA,TRBJ1-5,13,TGTGCCAGTAGTCCCCCGAGCAATCAGCCCCAGCATTTT,CASSPPSNQPQHF
NA,TRBV19,TRBD1,TRBJ2-4,13,TGTGCCAGTAGTGAGGGACAGGGAAACATTCAGTACTTC,CASSEGQGNIQYF
NA,TRBV28,NA,TRBJ2-1,18,TGTGCCAGCAGTACCCGCTTCCCTGGGGCAGGCGAATACAATGAGCAGTTCTTC,CASSTRFPGAGEYNEQFF
NA,TRBV28,NA,TRBJ2-7,16,TGTGCCAGCAGTTTAGGGCAGGCACCGTACTCCTACGAGCAGTACTTC,CASSLGQAPYSYEQYF
NA,TRBV9,TRBD2,TRBJ2-5,16,TGTGCCAGCAGCCCCCCCGGACTAGCGGGATGGGAGACCCAGTACTTC,CASSPPGLAGWETQYF
NA,TRBV19,NA,TRBJ2-2,13,TGTGCCAGTAGTATAGCGGGGATCGGGGAGCTGTTTTTT,CASSIAGIGELFF
few,TRBV7-2,NA,TRBJ2-7,13,TGTGCCAGCAGCCCCCTAGACCTGCTCGAGCAGTACTTC,CASSPLDLLEQYF
NA,TRBV7-8,NA,TRBJ2-5,16,TGTGCCAGCAGCCCGGGTCCTGCGGGATCCCAAGAGACCCAGTACTTC,CASSPGPAGSQETQYF
NA,TRBV5-6,NA,TRBJ1-2,15,TGTGCCAGCAGCTTAAGACAAACGCTTAACTATGGCTACACCTTC,CASSLRQTLNYGYTF
NA,TRBV19,TRBD1,TRBJ2-5,16,TGTGCCAGTAGTGTAGACCGGGACAGGAACCAAGAGACCCAGTACTTC,CASSVDRDRNQETQYF
NA,TRBV5-1,NA,TRBJ1-6,15,TGCGCCAGCAGCCGTTCAGCTGGCGGCAATTCACCCCTCCACTTT,CASSRSAGGNSPLHF
NA,TRBV5-1,TRBD2,TRBJ2-3,16,TGCGCCAGCAGCCTGACTAGCGGCACCAGAAAAGATACGCAGTATTTT,CASSLTSGTRKDTQYF
NA,TRBV10-1,TRBD2,TRBJ2-1,15,TGCGCCAGCAGCCCTGGACTAGCGGGAGACAATGAGCAGTTCTTC,CASSPGLAGDNEQFF
NA,TRBV7-3,NA,TRBJ2-3,13,TGTGCCAGCAGCCCCGGGAGCACAGATACGCAGTATTTT,CASSPGSTDTQYF
NA,TRBV5-4,TRBD2,TRBJ2-1,19,TGTGCCAGCAGCTTGGGACTAGCGGGAGGGCCGAGCTCCTACAATGAGCAGTTCTTC,CASSLGLAGGPSSYNEQFF
NA,TRBV9,TRBD2,TRBJ2-1,15,TGTGCCAGCAGCGGAACTAGCGGGAGGGCCATCGAGCAGTTCTTC,CASSGTSGRAIEQFF
NA,TRBV29-1,NA,TRBJ2-4,12,TGCAGCGGAGGGAAGGGTGGGGACATTCAGTACTTC,CSGGKGGDIQYF